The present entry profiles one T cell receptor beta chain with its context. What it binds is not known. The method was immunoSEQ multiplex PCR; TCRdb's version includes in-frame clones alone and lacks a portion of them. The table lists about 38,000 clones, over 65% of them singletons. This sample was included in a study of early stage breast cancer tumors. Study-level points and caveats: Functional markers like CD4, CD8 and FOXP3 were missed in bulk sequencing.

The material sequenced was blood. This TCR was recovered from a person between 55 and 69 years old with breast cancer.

Here the CDR3 DNA reads TGTGCCAGCAGCGTGGGGGTGGGACACAATATCTACAATGAGCAGTTCTTC. It is translated as CASSVGVGHNIYNEQFF. The chain is built from TRBV5-5 and TRBJ2-1, with a tentative D call TRBD1 (6 bases). Germline CDR1 and CDR2: SGHKS and YYEKEE (reference sequence). This CDR3 region has 17 residues. Trimming left V 4 bases short and J 3 bases short, with 20 bases between.